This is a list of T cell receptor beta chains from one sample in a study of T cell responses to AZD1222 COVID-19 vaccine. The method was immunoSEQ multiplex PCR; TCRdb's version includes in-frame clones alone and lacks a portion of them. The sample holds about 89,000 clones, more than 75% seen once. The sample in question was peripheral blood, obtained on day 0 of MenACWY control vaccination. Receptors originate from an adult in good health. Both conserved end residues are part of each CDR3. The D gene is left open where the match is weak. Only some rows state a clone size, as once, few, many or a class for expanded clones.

cdr3_aa: CASSLFSADEQYF
cdr3_nt: TGTGCCAGCAGCTTGTTTAGTGCAGACGAGCAGTACTTC
clone_size: -
d_call: -
j_call: TRBJ2-7
v_call: TRBV5-8

cdr3_aa: CASSVRASAANYGYTF
cdr3_nt: TGTGCCAGCAGTGTAAGGGCGTCTGCAGCTAACTATGGCTACACCTTC
clone_size: -
d_call: -
j_call: TRBJ1-2
v_call: TRBV2

cdr3_aa: CASSQDSGPPSGNTIYF
cdr3_nt: TGTGCCAGCAGCCAAGATTCGGGGCCTCCCTCTGGAAACACCATATATTTT
clone_size: once
d_call: -
j_call: TRBJ1-3
v_call: TRBV3-1/TRBV3-2

cdr3_aa: CAISADYGYTF
cdr3_nt: TGTGCCATCAGTGCCGACTATGGCTACACCTTC
clone_size: -
d_call: -
j_call: TRBJ1-2
v_call: TRBV10-3

cdr3_aa: CASSPRAAVSGANVLTF
cdr3_nt: TGTGCCAGCTCACCACGGGCGGCCGTCTCTGGGGCCAACGTCCTGACTTTC
clone_size: -
d_call: -
j_call: TRBJ2-6
v_call: TRBV18

cdr3_aa: CASSLLGDEQYF
cdr3_nt: TGTGCCAGCAGCTTGCTAGGGGACGAGCAGTACTTC
clone_size: -
d_call: -
j_call: TRBJ2-7
v_call: TRBV5-6

cdr3_aa: CASSFTANTEAFF
cdr3_nt: TGTGCCAGCAGCTTTACAGCGAACACTGAAGCTTTCTTT
clone_size: -
d_call: -
j_call: TRBJ1-1
v_call: TRBV12-3/TRBV12-4

cdr3_aa: CASSLQASGGEETQYF
cdr3_nt: TGTGCCAGCAGCTTACAGGCTAGCGGGGGGGAGGAGACCCAGTACTTC
clone_size: -
d_call: TRBD2
j_call: TRBJ2-5
v_call: TRBV7-2

cdr3_aa: CASRHDLGQGWTEAFF
cdr3_nt: TGTGCCAGCAGACACGACTTAGGACAGGGATGGACTGAAGCTTTCTTT
clone_size: -
d_call: TRBD1
j_call: TRBJ1-1
v_call: TRBV5-4

cdr3_aa: CASSQAGRTDTQYF
cdr3_nt: TGTGCCAGCAGCCAGGCGGGCCGCACAGATACGCAGTATTTT
clone_size: -
d_call: -
j_call: TRBJ2-3
v_call: TRBV5-6

cdr3_aa: CASSRTDNSPLHF
cdr3_nt: TGTGCCAGTAGTCGGACAGATAATTCACCCCTCCACTTT
clone_size: -
d_call: -
j_call: TRBJ1-6
v_call: TRBV19

cdr3_aa: CASSLDLNEQFF
cdr3_nt: TGTGCCAGCAGCCTCGATCTCAATGAGCAGTTCTTC
clone_size: -
d_call: -
j_call: TRBJ2-1
v_call: TRBV3-1/TRBV3-2

cdr3_aa: CASSLLPNWGYTF
cdr3_nt: TGTGCCAGCAGTTTATTGCCAAACTGGGGCTACACCTTC
clone_size: -
d_call: -
j_call: TRBJ1-2
v_call: TRBV28

cdr3_aa: CASSAGTATDTQYF
cdr3_nt: TGCGCCAGCAGCGCCGGGACAGCCACAGATACGCAGTATTTT
clone_size: -
d_call: TRBD1
j_call: TRBJ2-3
v_call: TRBV5-1

cdr3_aa: CASREVLNTGELFF
cdr3_nt: TGTGCCAGCCGGGAGGTCTTGAACACCGGGGAGCTGTTTTTT
clone_size: once
d_call: TRBD2
j_call: TRBJ2-2
v_call: TRBV11-2

cdr3_aa: CASSLDGSTGVGTQYF
cdr3_nt: TGTGCCAGCAGCTTAGATGGGTCGACGGGGGTTGGGACCCAGTACTTC
clone_size: -
d_call: -
j_call: TRBJ2-5
v_call: TRBV11-2

cdr3_aa: CASKLDRVVEKLFF
cdr3_nt: TGTGCCAGCAAATTAGACAGGGTTGTGGAAAAACTGTTTTTT
clone_size: -
d_call: TRBD1
j_call: TRBJ1-4
v_call: TRBV6-5

cdr3_aa: CASSEGQDYGYTF
cdr3_nt: TGTGCCAGCAGCGAAGGACAGGACTATGGCTACACCTTC
clone_size: -
d_call: TRBD1
j_call: TRBJ1-2
v_call: TRBV6-4

cdr3_aa: CASTSDTHSNQPQHF
cdr3_nt: TGTGCCAGTACCTCGGACACTCATAGCAATCAGCCCCAGCATTTT
clone_size: -
d_call: -
j_call: TRBJ1-5
v_call: TRBV19

cdr3_aa: CASSRRQVDGYTF
cdr3_nt: TGTGCCAGCAGTCGTCGACAGGTTGATGGCTACACCTTC
clone_size: -
d_call: -
j_call: TRBJ1-2
v_call: TRBV12-3/TRBV12-4

cdr3_aa: CASSLGVTGFNQPQHF
cdr3_nt: TGTGCCAGCAGCCTCGGGGTGACAGGATTCAATCAGCCCCAGCATTTT
clone_size: -
d_call: -
j_call: TRBJ1-5
v_call: TRBV5-6

cdr3_aa: CASSSNRGQGPTNEKLFF
cdr3_nt: TGTGCCAGCTCATCAAACCGGGGGCAGGGACCCACTAATGAAAAACTGTTTTTT
clone_size: -
d_call: -
j_call: TRBJ1-4
v_call: TRBV18

cdr3_aa: CASSLGTGNEQFF
cdr3_nt: TGCGCCAGCAGCCTAGGGACAGGGAATGAGCAGTTCTTC
clone_size: -
d_call: TRBD1
j_call: TRBJ2-1
v_call: TRBV5-1

cdr3_aa: CASSESSGNEKLFF
cdr3_nt: TGCGCCAGCAGTGAATCGTCGGGTAATGAAAAACTGTTTTTT
clone_size: -
d_call: -
j_call: TRBJ1-4
v_call: TRBV10-1

cdr3_aa: CSVVSGADQPQHF
cdr3_nt: TGCAGCGTTGTATCGGGGGCTGATCAGCCCCAGCATTTT
clone_size: -
d_call: -
j_call: TRBJ1-5
v_call: TRBV29-1

cdr3_aa: CASSSSGSTDTQYF
cdr3_nt: TGTGCCAGCAGCTCTAGCGGCAGCACAGATACGCAGTATTTT
clone_size: -
d_call: TRBD2
j_call: TRBJ2-3
v_call: TRBV5-4

cdr3_aa: CASSWAPGSYGYTF
cdr3_nt: TGTGCCAGCAGCTGGGCCCCGGGGAGCTATGGCTACACCTTC
clone_size: -
d_call: -
j_call: TRBJ1-2
v_call: TRBV11-2

cdr3_aa: CSASVNRGYEQYF
cdr3_nt: TGCAGTGCTAGTGTGAACAGGGGTTACGAGCAGTACTTC
clone_size: -
d_call: TRBD1
j_call: TRBJ2-7
v_call: TRBV20-1

cdr3_aa: CASSQDRSGFHNEQFF
cdr3_nt: TGCGCCAGCAGCCAAGATCGTTCGGGTTTCCACAATGAGCAGTTCTTC
clone_size: -
d_call: -
j_call: TRBJ2-1
v_call: TRBV4-3

cdr3_aa: CASSLGTGHSNQPQHF
cdr3_nt: TGTGCCAGCAGTTTAGGGACAGGGCATAGCAATCAGCCCCAGCATTTT
clone_size: -
d_call: TRBD1
j_call: TRBJ1-5
v_call: TRBV28

cdr3_aa: CASSYEDTSYEQYF
cdr3_nt: TGTGCCAGCAGCTACGAAGACACTTCCTACGAGCAGTACTTC
clone_size: -
d_call: -
j_call: TRBJ2-7
v_call: TRBV6-6

cdr3_aa: CASRSPRQGDGYTF
cdr3_nt: TGTGCCAGCAGATCCCCGAGACAGGGCGATGGCTACACCTTC
clone_size: -
d_call: TRBD1
j_call: TRBJ1-2
v_call: TRBV6-5